Detailed here is one T cell receptor (beta chain). Its specificity is not known. The data were taken from a study of blood T cells in healthy people across ages. Primed by a sample-barcoded 5' primer and a J-beta primer mix, a second PCR proceeded for 7 to 11 cycles. A single record per CDR3 protein comes from TCRdb applying MiXCR to the 5' RACE reads. The data hold roughly 1,700,000 distinct CDR3 sequences, with 28% observed a single time. The germline V gene encodes CDR1 SEHNR and CDR2 FQNEAQ (reference sequence). The CDR3 covers 14 residues. Trimming removed 5 bases from V and 10 bases from J, with 21 bases in between. Overall study results and limits: Long-lived and aged donors differed, with more naive CD4+ cells and higher diversity in the long-lived. CMV status of donors was not determined, possibly confounding expanded clonotype changes.

The clonotype was recovered from a woman aged 30 to 39 in good health. Sequenced: blood. The rearrangement links TRBV7-9 to TRBJ2-7, with D perhaps matching TRBD1 (6 bases). The CDR3, as DNA: TGTGCCAGCAGCCCCGGGCTGGCTGTGGGGGCCCAGTACTTC. Residues: CASSPGLAVGAQYF.